This T cell receptor beta chain was captured by sequencing in a study of PD-L1 blockade in urothelial cancer. Across the whole study: Patients' atezolizumab regimen, 1,200 mg intravenously every 3 weeks, began in the mid-2010s. At 6 weeks and at 3 weeks (second dose) after treatment start, blood was analyzed.

Comments on this clone: Antigen: not known.

Described time point: peripheral blood 6 weeks after treatment start. Sequencing was performed with immunoSEQ multiplex PCR; in TCRdb, only in-frame clones are kept and a portion is missing. This repertoire shows around 49,000 clones, more than 70% found once; its top ten account for 2% to 2.5%. General study findings and limits: Pretreatment clonality of the blood TCR repertoire below the median was predictive of superior survival.

Germline-derived CDR1 and CDR2 are MDHEN and SYDVKM. Trimming removed 6 bases from V and 0 bases from J, with 12 bases in between. The CDR3 length is 15 residues. V is TRBV28 and J is TRBJ2-4; D gene uncertain. The sequencing here drew on PBMCs, taken around atezolizumab (anti-PD-L1) treatment. The clonotype was recovered from a man between 60 and 70 years old with urothelial cancer. CDR3 in DNA: TGTGCCAGCAGCCCCCCCAGTCTAGCCAAAAACATTCAGTACTTC. This sequence encodes CASSPPSLAKNIQYF.